This paragraph reports one T cell receptor beta chain. Method: immunoSEQ multiplex PCR; TCRdb's copy keeps in-frame clones and lacks some. The table has around 85,000 clones, just under 95% seen once. The data are from a study of technical replicates of blood from several donors. This CDR3 has 13 residues. The V gene's germline CDR1 is WSHSY and CDR2 SAAADI. The V end was cut by 8 bases, the J end by 10 bases, with 18 bases between. What was sequenced was T cells isolated from PBMCs. The chain joins TRBV10-2 to TRBJ1-3; D is possibly TRBD1 (5 bases). The source is a human donor in good health. The CDR3 spells CASLILGEATIYF. In DNA form, the CDR3 reads TGCGCCAGCTTGATTTTAGGGGAGGCGACCATATATTTT.